The sequence of this TCR beta chain was determined in a study of T cell repertoires in cytomegalovirus infection (dated by TCRdb to about 2019). In the study overall: The HLA type of each donor mattered for the analysis, because public TCR beta signatures pointed to carriage of CMV infection along with the matching HLA type. Paper-wide results and their limitations: Carriers of CMV infection plus the relevant HLA type were discriminated by the cumulative frequency of public TCR beta family members in the study cohort and in an independent roughly 340-donor cohort. The ex vivo response was dominated by HLA-C-restricted CMV-specific TCR beta clonotypes, and the single most frequent clonotype in two of eight donors was supplied by these HLA-C-restricted clonotypes.

Instrument used: Illumina HiSeq 1500. TCRdb reprocessing: public reads trimmed at Q25 with fastp, clones called with MiXCR, in-frame beta chains kept. One record per CDR3 amino acid sequence lists the most common genes and DNA. The sample table lists 200,000 to 300,000 distinct CDR3 sequences, approximately 14% of them with a count of one. The ten largest clonotypes hold 7.5% to 10% of the sample. This clonotype has more than one count but fewer than ten. No cognate antigen has been identified for it. No base-level quality is on record; no much larger clone is a single base apart. V loses 2 bases, J loses 3 bases, and the germline ends lie 13 bases apart. CDR1 and CDR2, looked up from the germline V gene (reference sequence), are DFQATT and SNEGSKA. The CDR3 holds 14 amino acids from the cysteine to the phenylalanine. Only the CDR3 DNA is retained, 42 bases long and in frame from the first base.

The rearrangement combines TRBV20-1 with TRBJ2-5; TRBD2 is possibly the D segment (5 matching bases). The TCR sequence derives from a human donor in good health (CMV status not recorded). Some clones in this sample may be carry-over from other donors' samples. Input material: PBMCs. The CDR3 protein is CSARSPLGEETQYF. The bases are TGCAGTGCTAGAAGTCCGCTCGGGGAAGAGACCCAGTACTTC.